The clone carrying this T cell receptor beta chain was seen only a few times. Its specificity is unknown. These data are taken from a study of CD8 T cells in ankylosing spondylitis. Study-level results: Clones linked with disease were CD8+ and fairly uncommon in the peripheral blood. Characteristic of ankylosing spondylitis blood, it appeared, was a TCR beta motif comprising fewer than 10 highly homologous variants.

V trimming: 6 bases; J trimming: 7 bases; junction bases outside the gene matches: 5. The CDR3 sequence is 14 residues long. Germline V gives CDR1 SNHLY, CDR2 FYNNEI. Making the TCR beta libraries involved quantitative 5'-RACE with molecular barcodes. TCRdb re-called the 5' RACE reads with MiXCR, one entry per CDR3 protein. The table lists some 840,000 distinct CDR3 sequences, 12% of them singletons, with about 0.5% in the top ten. The chain links TRBV2 to TRBJ2-4, with 11 bases identical to TRBD1. The TCR sequence derives from a male donor with ankylosing spondylitis. The specimen was blood, either unsorted or a sorted T cell fraction (not recorded which). CDR3 sequence: CASSAGQGGNIQYF. CDR3 nucleotides: TGTGCCAGCAGCGCGGGACAGGGGGGTAACATTCAGTACTTC.